Shown below are 24 T cell receptor beta chains from a single sample sequenced in a study of T cells in Graves' hyperthyroidism and ophthalmopathy. Amplification targeted TCR beta CDR3 regions from RNA transcripts. Researchers ran a first-round RT-PCR on the TCR CDR3 using the HTBI primer set. MiXCR, run by TCRdb on the multiplex PCR reads, gives a single entry per CDR3 protein. The sample contains roughly 240,000 distinct CDR3 sequences, 24% of which appear only once. The sample consisted of blood. Source of these receptors: a woman aged 40 to 50 with Graves' ophthalmopathy.

This clonotype was picked up many times. This rearrangement joins TRBV5-1 to TRBJ2-7; TRBD1 or TRBD2 may be the D gene (7 bases each). Germline V lookup: CDR1 SGHRS, CDR2 YFSETQ. The CDR3 runs to 17 residues. V lost 0 bases and J 4 bases, leaving 20 bases between the germline ends. CDR3 protein: CASSLEAANRGGYEQYF. CDR3 nucleotides: TGCGCCAGCAGCTTGGAGGCCGCTAACAGGGGAGGGTACGAGCAGTACTTC. Using reference TRBV5-1 and TRBJ2-7 for the parts outside the CDR3, the full variable domain is KAGVTQTPRYLIKTRGQQVTLSCSPISGHRSVSWYQQTPGQGLQFLFEYFSETQRNKGNFPGRFSGRQFSNSRSEMNVSTLELGDSALYLCASSLEAANRGGYEQYFGPGTRLTVT.

This clonotype came up many times. The chain uses TRBV5-1 and TRBJ1-2; 10 nucleotides agree with TRBD1. The CDR3 length is 18 residues. Germline trimming cut 0 bases from V and 4 bases from J; bases unmatched to any gene: 12. Germline CDR1 SGHRS, CDR2 YFSETQ. The CDR3 DNA is TGCGCCAGCAGCTTGGCCGGAGGACAGGGGGAATTCGTCTATGGCTACACCTTC. Its protein product is CASSLAGGQGEFVYGYTF.

Ten or more counts support this clonotype. The chain recombines TRBV7-8 with TRBJ2-5; D unclear. Germline CDR1 is SGHVS and CDR2 is FQNEAQ. V was shortened by 1 base and J by 2 bases, with 11 bases between the two germline ends. The CDR3 has 15 residues. The CDR3 DNA sequence: TGTGCCAGCAGCTTAGGCCGGCTAGAGCAAGAGACCCAGTACTTC. It yields the protein CASSLGRLEQETQYF.

The CDR3 loop is CSATSPPGQGSGYTF. The CDR3 nucleotides are TGCAGTGCTACTTCACCTCCGGGACAGGGAAGCGGCTACACCTTC. This chain connects TRBV20-1 to TRBJ1-2; TRBD1 matches 9 bases. The CDR3 runs 15 residues. Germline-derived CDR1 and CDR2 are DFQATT and SNEGSKA (reference sequence). Germline trimming cut 4 bases from V and 8 bases from J; bases unmatched to any gene: 14.

On this clonotype itself: A read error is likely, as this CDR3 ends without the conserved phenylalanine or tryptophan. The chain recombines TRBV5-1 with TRBJ2-7; D may be TRBD1 (6 bases). The germline CDR1 and CDR2 sequences are SGHRS and YFSETQ. The V and J ends lost 2 bases and 2 bases respectively, with 14 bases between them. The CDR3 spans 15 residues. The CDR3 region has the DNA TGCGCCAGCAGCTTAGGGCCAGGGGATACCTACGAGCAGTACATC. It yields the protein CASSLGPGDTYEQYI.

This clonotype has at least ten counts. The CDR3: CASSFASDYEQYF. DNA of the CDR3: TGTGCCAGCAGTTTCGCGAGCGACTACGAGCAGTACTTC. The gene calls are TRBV27 and TRBJ2-7; D is uncertain. Germline CDR1 is MNHEY and CDR2 is SMNVEV (reference sequence). This CDR3 comprises 13 residues. V was shortened by 3 bases and J by 3 bases, with 9 bases between the two germline ends.

This clonotype showed up many times. This chain uses TRBV4-2 with TRBJ1-1; tentatively, D is TRBD1 (5 bases). The V gene lost 2 bases and the J gene lost 3 bases, with 13 bases spanning the gap. Germline CDR1 and CDR2: LGHNA and YNFKEQ. The CDR3 consists of 15 residues. The CDR3 sequence is CASSQFNEGYTEAFF. The CDR3 DNA reads TGTGCCAGCAGCCAATTCAATGAGGGGTACACTGAAGCTTTCTTT.

By its share, this clonotype is medium-sized. The rearrangement uses TRBV28 and TRBJ2-7; 13 bases fit TRBD2. The CDR3 consists of 16 residues. J was trimmed by 5 bases and V by 7 bases; bases with no gene match: 11. Germline values: CDR1 MDHEN, CDR2 SYDVKM. In nucleotides, the CDR3 is TGTGCCAGCACCAACCCGGGGACTAGCGGGAAGAACGAGCAGTACTTC. This translates into CASTNPGTSGKNEQYF.

This clonotype was recorded only once. The chain carries TRBV20-1 and TRBJ2-7; D gene uncertain. The CDR3 sequence is 12 residues long. Deletions cut 5 bases from V and 2 bases from J, with 10 bases between. Germline CDR1 reads DFQATT; CDR2 reads SNEGSKA (reference sequence). The CDR3 loop is CSAAVAPYEQYF. CDR3 coding DNA: TGCAGTGCTGCAGTAGCCCCCTACGAGCAGTACTTC.

The V gene is TRBV6-1, the J gene TRBJ1-5; 12 bases agree with TRBD1. J lost 4 bases, V lost 6 bases, and 7 bases had no gene match. The CDR3 is 16 residues long. Germline loops: CDR1 MNHNS, CDR2 SASEGT. This CDR3 reads CASRTSGQGANQPQHF. Here the CDR3 DNA reads TGTGCCAGCAGAACATCGGGACAGGGGGCGAATCAGCCCCAGCATTTT.

This clonotype was seen only a few times. The chain carries TRBV2 and TRBJ2-2; 11 bases are a match to TRBD2. Germline CDR1 SNHLY, CDR2 FYNNEI. V shed 6 bases and J 7 bases; nucleotides not matched to a gene: 10. CDR3 length: 16 amino acids. CDR3 sequence (DNA): TGTGCCAGCAGCGTACCGGGACTAGCGGACTTCGGGGAGCTGTTTTTT. Translation gives CASSVPGLADFGELFF. The full variable domain, rest sourced from reference TRBV2 and TRBJ2-2, is EPEVTQTPSHQVTQMGQEVILRCVPISNHLYFYWYRQILGQKVEFLVSFYNNEISEKSEIFDDQFSVERPDGSNFTLKIRSTKLEDSAMYFCASSVPGLADFGELFFGEGSRLTVL.

This clonotype was detected many times. The genes are TRBV28 and TRBJ2-7; 11 bases fit TRBD1. Germline-derived CDR1 and CDR2 are MDHEN and SYDVKM. V shed 6 bases, J shed 5 bases, and the junction held 12 bases outside the gene matches. CDR3 length equals 16 residues. CDR3 amino acids: CASSRRRTGGFDEQYF. In DNA form, the CDR3 reads TGTGCCAGCAGCCGCCGGAGGACAGGGGGCTTCGACGAGCAGTACTTC.

J is TRBJ2-6 and V is TRBV10-3; 7 positions match TRBD1. Losses at the gene ends were 11 bases for V and 6 bases for J; bases not matched to a gene: 16. This CDR3 contains 16 residues. Germline V gene sequence: CDR1 ENHRY, CDR2 SYGVKD. CDR3 coding DNA: TGTGCCGGAGCCGGGACAGCCGATACTGCGGCCAACGTCCTGACTTTC. Residues: CAGAGTADTAANVLTF.

This clonotype appeared many times. The chain links TRBV20-1 to TRBJ2-7; 10 bases match TRBD2. From germline, CDR1 is DFQATT and CDR2 SNEGSKA (reference sequence). V lost 1 base and J lost 7; bases outside the gene matches: 4. This CDR3 contains 13 residues. CDR3 residues: CSARGTSGREQYF. The CDR3 DNA sequence: TGCAGTGCTAGAGGGACTAGCGGACGTGAGCAGTACTTC.

This clonotype was observed at least ten times. V and J are TRBV5-1 and TRBJ2-7, with 7 positions matching TRBD1. The CDR3 runs 12 residues. The J segment lost 6 bases and the V segment lost 2 bases, leaving 2 bases of the junction unmatched. Per germline, CDR1 SGHRS and CDR2 YFSETQ. The CDR3 nucleotides read TGCGCCAGCAGCTTAACAGGGGCCGAGCAGTACTTC. Protein product: CASSLTGAEQYF.

This clonotype was seen at least ten times. The gene calls are TRBV6-1 and TRBJ2-7; D uncertain. V lost 3 bases and J lost 7, with 10 bases in between. Per the germline V gene, CDR1 is MNHNS and CDR2 is SASEGT. The CDR3 covers 12 residues. CDR3: CASSDRISEQYF. The CDR3 coding sequence is TGTGCCAGCAGTGATAGGATCTCTGAGCAGTACTTC.

At least ten counts were recorded for this clonotype. The chain joins TRBV5-5 to TRBJ1-2; D uncertain. V lost 4 bases, J lost 7 bases, and 20 bases lay in between. This CDR3 spans 15 amino acids. Germline CDR1 SGHKS, CDR2 YYEKEE (reference sequence). CDR3 sequence reads: CASSPHRPDGFGYTF. The CDR3 coding sequence is TGTGCCAGCAGCCCCCATCGGCCGGACGGGTTTGGCTACACCTTC.

In the case of this clonotype: A much larger clone lies a single base off, so this may be a read error. The rearrangement links TRBV29-1 to TRBJ2-7, with TRBD1 matching over 8 bases. There are 12 residues in the CDR3. CDR1 is SQVTM, CDR2 ANQGSEA, per germline. The CDR3 region has the DNA TGCAGGGATCAGGACAGGGTGTACGAGCAGGACTTC. Its translation is CRDQDRVYEQDF.

This clonotype showed up many times. CDR3 residues: CSARGTSGRVETQYF. CDR3 nucleotides: TGCAGTGCTAGAGGGACTAGCGGGAGGGTAGAGACCCAGTACTTC. The chain uses TRBV20-1 and TRBJ2-5, with TRBD2 matching over 15 bases. This CDR3 has 15 residues. V gave up 1 base and J gave up 4 bases; unmatched junction bases: 1. The germline V gene has CDR1 DFQATT and CDR2 SNEGSKA (reference sequence).

The chain joins TRBV6-1 to TRBJ1-1, with 9 bases fitting TRBD1. The J segment lost 4 bases and the V segment lost 6 bases, leaving 9 bases of the junction unmatched. Looked up from germline, CDR1 is MNHNS and CDR2 is SASEGT. The CDR3 spans 15 residues. The CDR3 loop is CASSFLTGGLTEAFF. In DNA form, the CDR3 reads TGTGCCAGCAGCTTCCTGACAGGGGGGCTCACTGAAGCTTTCTTT.

The chain has TRBV28 and TRBJ2-7; D unresolved. The CDR3 is 15 residues long. Germline lookup yields CDR1 MDHEN and CDR2 SYDVKM. V shed 5 bases and J shed 3 bases, with 17 bases lying between them. Here the CDR3 reads CASSVWGSQGYEQYF. In nucleotides, the CDR3 is TGTGCCAGCAGTGTCTGGGGATCCCAAGGCTACGAGCAGTACTTC.

This clonotype was found many times. The V gene is TRBV27, the J gene TRBJ2-5; 14 bases map to TRBD2. The CDR3 contains 19 residues. V dropped 0 bases and J dropped 5; count of bases not matched to a gene: 11. CDR1 and CDR2 from the germline V gene are MNHEY and SMNVEV (reference sequence). CDR3 nucleotides: TGTGCCAGCAGTTTATCCCCTGGGACTAGCGGGAGATGGATGGAGACCCAGTACTTC. This translates into CASSLSPGTSGRWMETQYF.

In this sample, this clonotype turned up many times. The genes are TRBV12-3 or TRBV12-4 and TRBJ1-1; D is undetermined. This CDR3 comprises 13 residues. Trimming removed 3 bases from V and 1 base from J, with 6 bases in between. CDR3 in DNA: TGTGCCAGCAGTTTCGCGGCGAACACTGAAGCTTTCTTT. This gives the protein CASSFAANTEAFF.

This clonotype was observed at least ten times. An end of the junction does not agree with germline; a read error may underlie this. The chain combines TRBV6-1 with TRBJ1-5; a possible D gene is TRBD1 (5 bases). CDR1 is MNHNS and CDR2 is SASEGT in the germline V gene. The CDR3 covers 15 residues. The CDR3 region is CASSEGAVGNQPQHF. The CDR3 DNA reads as TGTGCCAGCAGCGAAGGGGCTGTGGGCAATCAGCCCCAGCATTTT.